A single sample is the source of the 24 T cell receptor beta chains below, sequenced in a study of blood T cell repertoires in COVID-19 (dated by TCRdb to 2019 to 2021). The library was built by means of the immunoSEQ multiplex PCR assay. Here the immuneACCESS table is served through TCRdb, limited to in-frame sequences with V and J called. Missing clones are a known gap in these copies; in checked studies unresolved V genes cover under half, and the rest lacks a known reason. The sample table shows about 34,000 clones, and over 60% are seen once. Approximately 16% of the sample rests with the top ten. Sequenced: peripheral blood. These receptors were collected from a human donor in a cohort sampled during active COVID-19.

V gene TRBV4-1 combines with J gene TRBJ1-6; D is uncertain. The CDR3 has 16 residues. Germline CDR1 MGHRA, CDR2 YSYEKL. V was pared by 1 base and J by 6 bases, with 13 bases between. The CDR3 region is CASSQVIARINSPLHF. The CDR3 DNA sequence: TGCGCCAGCAGCCAAGTAATTGCCAGGATTAATTCACCCCTCCACTTT.

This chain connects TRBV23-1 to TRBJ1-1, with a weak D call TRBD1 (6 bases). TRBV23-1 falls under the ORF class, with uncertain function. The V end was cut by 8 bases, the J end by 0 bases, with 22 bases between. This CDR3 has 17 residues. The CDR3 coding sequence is TGCGCCAGCTCCCCAGGGGAGAACGGGGCCATGAACACTGAAGCTTTCTTT. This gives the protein CASSPGENGAMNTEAFF.

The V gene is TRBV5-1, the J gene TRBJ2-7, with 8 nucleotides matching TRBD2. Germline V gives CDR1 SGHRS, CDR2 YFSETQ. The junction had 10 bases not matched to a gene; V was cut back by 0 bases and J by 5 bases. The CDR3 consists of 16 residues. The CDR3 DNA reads TGCGCCAGCAGCTTGGCCACCGGGAGGGCCGCCCACGAGCAGTACTTC. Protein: CASSLATGRAAHEQYF.

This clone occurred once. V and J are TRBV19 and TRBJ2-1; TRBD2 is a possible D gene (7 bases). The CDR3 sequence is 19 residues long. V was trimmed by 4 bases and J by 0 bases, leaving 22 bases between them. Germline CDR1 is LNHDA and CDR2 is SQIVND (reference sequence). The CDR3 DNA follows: TGTGCCAGTAGTAGCGGGGGCGGAGGGGTCCGGAGCTCCTACAATGAGCAGTTCTTC. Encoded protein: CASSSGGGGVRSSYNEQFF.

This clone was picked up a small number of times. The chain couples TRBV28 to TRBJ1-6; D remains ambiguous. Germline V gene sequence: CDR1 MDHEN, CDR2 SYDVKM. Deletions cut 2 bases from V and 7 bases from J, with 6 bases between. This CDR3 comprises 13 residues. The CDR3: CASSLPLNSPLHF. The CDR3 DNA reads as TGTGCCAGCAGTTTACCTCTGAATTCACCCCTCCACTTT. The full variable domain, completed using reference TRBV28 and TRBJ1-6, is DVKVTQSSRYLVKRTGEKVFLECVQDMDHENMFWYRQDPGLGLRLIYFSYDVKMKEKGDIPEGYSVSREKKERFSLILESASTNQTSMYLCASSLPLNSPLHFGNGTRLTVT.

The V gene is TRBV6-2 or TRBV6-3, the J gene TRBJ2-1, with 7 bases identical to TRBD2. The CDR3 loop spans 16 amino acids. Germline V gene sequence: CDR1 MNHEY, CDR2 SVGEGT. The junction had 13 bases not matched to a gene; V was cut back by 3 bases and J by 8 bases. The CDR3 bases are TGTGCCAGCAGTTATCCTTCCGGGACTATAAGCCATGAGCAGTTCTTC. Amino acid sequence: CASSYPSGTISHEQFF.

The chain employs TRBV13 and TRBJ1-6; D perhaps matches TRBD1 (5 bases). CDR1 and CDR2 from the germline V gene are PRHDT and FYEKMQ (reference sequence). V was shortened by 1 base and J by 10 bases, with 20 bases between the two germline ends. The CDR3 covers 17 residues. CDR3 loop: CASSLAASGGGGSPLHF. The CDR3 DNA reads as TGTGCCAGCAGCTTAGCCGCATCGGGGGGGGGAGGCTCACCCCTCCACTTT.

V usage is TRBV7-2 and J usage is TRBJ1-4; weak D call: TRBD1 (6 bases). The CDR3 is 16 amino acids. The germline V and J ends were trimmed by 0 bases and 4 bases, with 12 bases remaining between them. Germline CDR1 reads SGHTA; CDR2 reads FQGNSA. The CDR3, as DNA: TGTGCCAGCAGCTTAGCGAGGGGGGGGATTAATGAAAAACTGTTTTTT. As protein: CASSLARGGINEKLFF.

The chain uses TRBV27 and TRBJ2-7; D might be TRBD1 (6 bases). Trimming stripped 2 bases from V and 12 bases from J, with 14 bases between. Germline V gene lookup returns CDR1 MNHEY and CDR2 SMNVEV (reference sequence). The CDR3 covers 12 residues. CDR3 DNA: TGTGCCAGCAGTTTAGGGGTCGGGACATTGTACTTC. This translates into CASSLGVGTLYF.

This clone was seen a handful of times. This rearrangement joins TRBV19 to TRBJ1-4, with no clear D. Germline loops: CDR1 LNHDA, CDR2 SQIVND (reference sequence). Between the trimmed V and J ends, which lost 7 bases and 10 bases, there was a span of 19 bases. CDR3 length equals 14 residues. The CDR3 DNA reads TGTGCCAGTATATCAGCGGGCTTGGGGAGAAAACTGTTTTTT. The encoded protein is CASISAGLGRKLFF.

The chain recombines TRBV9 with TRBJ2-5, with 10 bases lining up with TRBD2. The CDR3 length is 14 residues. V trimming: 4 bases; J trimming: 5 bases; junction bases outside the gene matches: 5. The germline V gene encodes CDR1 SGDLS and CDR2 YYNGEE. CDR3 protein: CASSTGLARETQYF. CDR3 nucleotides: TGTGCCAGCAGCACGGGACTAGCGAGGGAGACCCAGTACTTC.

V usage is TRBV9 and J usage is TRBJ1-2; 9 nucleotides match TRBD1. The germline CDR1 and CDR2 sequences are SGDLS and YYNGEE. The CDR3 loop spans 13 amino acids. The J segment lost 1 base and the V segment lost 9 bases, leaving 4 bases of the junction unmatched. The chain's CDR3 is CAIPTGGNYGYTF. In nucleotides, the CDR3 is TGTGCCATCCCGACAGGGGGTAACTATGGCTACACCTTC.

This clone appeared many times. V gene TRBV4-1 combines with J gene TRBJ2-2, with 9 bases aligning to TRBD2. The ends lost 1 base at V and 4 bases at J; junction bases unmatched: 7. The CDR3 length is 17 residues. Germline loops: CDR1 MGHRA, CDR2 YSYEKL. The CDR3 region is CASSQGVAGVPTGELFF. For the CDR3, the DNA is TGCGCCAGCAGCCAAGGCGTAGCGGGAGTACCCACCGGGGAGCTGTTTTTT.

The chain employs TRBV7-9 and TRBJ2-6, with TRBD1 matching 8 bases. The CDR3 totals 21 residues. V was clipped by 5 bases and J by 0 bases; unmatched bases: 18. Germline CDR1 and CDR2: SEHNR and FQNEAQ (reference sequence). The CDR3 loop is CASSTNYGRQGSISGANVLTF. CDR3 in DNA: TGTGCCAGCAGCACAAATTATGGTCGACAGGGGTCGATCTCTGGGGCCAACGTCCTGACTTTC.

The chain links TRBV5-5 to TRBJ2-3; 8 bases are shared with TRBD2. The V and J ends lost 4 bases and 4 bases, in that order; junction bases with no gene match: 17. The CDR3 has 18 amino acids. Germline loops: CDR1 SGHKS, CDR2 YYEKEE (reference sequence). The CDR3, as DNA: TGTGCCAGCAGCGCGGTCTCTCGTGATAGCGGGAAGGCAGATACGCAGTATTTT. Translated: CASSAVSRDSGKADTQYF.

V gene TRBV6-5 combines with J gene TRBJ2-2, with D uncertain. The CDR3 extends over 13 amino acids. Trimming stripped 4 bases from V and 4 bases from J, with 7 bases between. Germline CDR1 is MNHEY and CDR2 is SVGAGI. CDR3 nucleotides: TGTGCCAGCAGTTCTAGTGTCACCGGGGAGCTGTTTTTT. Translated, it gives CASSSSVTGELFF.

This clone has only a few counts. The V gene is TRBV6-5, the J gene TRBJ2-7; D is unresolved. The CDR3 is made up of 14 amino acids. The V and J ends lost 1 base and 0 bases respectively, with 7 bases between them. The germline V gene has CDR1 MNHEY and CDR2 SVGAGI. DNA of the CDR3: TGTGCCAGCAGTTACTTATCTCCCTCCTACGAGCAGTACTTC. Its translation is CASSYLSPSYEQYF.

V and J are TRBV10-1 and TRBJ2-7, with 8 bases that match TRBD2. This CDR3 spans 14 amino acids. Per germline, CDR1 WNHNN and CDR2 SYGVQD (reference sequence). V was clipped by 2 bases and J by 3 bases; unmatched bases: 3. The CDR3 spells CASSEDTSGYEQYF. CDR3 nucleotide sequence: TGCGCCAGCAGTGAGGACACTAGCGGCTACGAGCAGTACTTC.

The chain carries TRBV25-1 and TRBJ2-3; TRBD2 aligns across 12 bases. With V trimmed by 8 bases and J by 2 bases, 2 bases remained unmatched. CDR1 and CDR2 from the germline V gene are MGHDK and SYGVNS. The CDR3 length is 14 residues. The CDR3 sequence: CASGLAGSTDTQYF. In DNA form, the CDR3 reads TGTGCCAGCGGACTAGCGGGGTCCACAGATACGCAGTATTTT.

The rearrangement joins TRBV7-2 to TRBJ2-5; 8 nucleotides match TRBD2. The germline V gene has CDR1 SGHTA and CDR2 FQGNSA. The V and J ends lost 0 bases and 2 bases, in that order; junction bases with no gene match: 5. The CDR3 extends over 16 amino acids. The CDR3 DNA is TGTGCCAGCAGCTTAGCGCGGGGGGTAGGACAAGAGACCCAGTACTTC. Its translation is CASSLARGVGQETQYF.

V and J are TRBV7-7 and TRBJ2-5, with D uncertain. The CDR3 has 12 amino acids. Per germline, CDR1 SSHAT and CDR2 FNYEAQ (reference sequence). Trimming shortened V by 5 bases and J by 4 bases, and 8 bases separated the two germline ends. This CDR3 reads CASSNFLETQYF. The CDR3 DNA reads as TGTGCCAGCAGCAATTTCTTAGAGACCCAGTACTTC.

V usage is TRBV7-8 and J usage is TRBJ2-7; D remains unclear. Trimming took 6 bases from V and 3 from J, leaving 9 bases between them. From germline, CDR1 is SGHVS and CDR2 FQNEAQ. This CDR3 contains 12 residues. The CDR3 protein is CASSFVSYEQYF. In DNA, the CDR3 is TGTGCCAGCAGTTTCGTCAGCTACGAGCAGTACTTC.

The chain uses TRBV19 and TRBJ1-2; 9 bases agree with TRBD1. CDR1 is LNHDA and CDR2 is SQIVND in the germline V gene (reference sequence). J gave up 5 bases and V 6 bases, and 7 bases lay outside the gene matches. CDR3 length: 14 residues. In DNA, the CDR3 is TGTGCCAGTAGCGTACAGGGGGCTCGGTATGGCTACACCTTC. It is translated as CASSVQGARYGYTF.

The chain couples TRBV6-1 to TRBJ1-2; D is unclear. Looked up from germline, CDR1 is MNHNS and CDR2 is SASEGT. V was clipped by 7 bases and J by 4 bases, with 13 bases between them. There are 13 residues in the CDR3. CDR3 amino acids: CASTGDFPYGYTF. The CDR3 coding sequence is TGTGCCAGCACCGGCGACTTTCCCTATGGCTACACCTTC.